A single sample is the source of the 10 T cell receptor beta chains below, sequenced in a study of beta chain features in type 1 diabetes. cDNA synthesis used the whole RNA isolate, giving expressed TCRB sequences. Produced via immunoSEQ multiplex PCR; TCRdb's table is partial and in-frame only. The sample yields around 600,000 clones, around 12% seen once. Their cognate antigens are unknown. Broader study findings: The study found moderately but significantly shorter TCRB CDR3s in all four CD4+ subsets of Type 1 diabetes patients.

The specimen was naive CD4+ T cells from blood. The receptors come from a young man with type 1 diabetes.

The table lists this clone with a few counts. Mismatch with germline at one junction end may stem from a read error. The chain combines TRBV5-1 with TRBJ2-1; 7 nucleotides align to TRBD1. This CDR3 contains 14 residues. Per germline, CDR1 SGHRS and CDR2 YFSETQ. The CDR3, as DNA: TGCGCCAGCAGCCAAGTAGTAGAACCGGGACAGCCGATCTTC. Translating it yields CASSQVVEPGQPIF.

In its sample, this clone was seen a few times. The genes are TRBV29-1 and TRBJ1-5, with 8 nucleotides matching TRBD1. The CDR3 is 13 amino acids. Germline assignment: CDR1 SQVTM and CDR2 ANQGSEA. V shed 6 bases, J shed 4 bases, and the junction held 5 bases outside the gene matches. The CDR3 DNA is TGCAGCGTCACGGACAGGGCGAATCAGCCCCAGCATTTT. This codes for CSVTDRANQPQHF.

This chain links TRBV6-1 with TRBJ1-2, with D hard to call. Trimming pared 0 bases from V and 1 base from J, leaving 12 bases between. The CDR3 spans 16 residues. Germline V lookup: CDR1 MNHNS, CDR2 SASEGT. CDR3 coding DNA: TGTGCCAGCAGTGAAGCGCCAGGAACGCTTAACTATGGCTACACCTTC. Encoded protein: CASSEAPGTLNYGYTF.

Of note for this clone: Additional DNA sequences in this sample encode the identical CDR3. The CDR3 reads CAWSLSGANVLTF. CDR3 DNA sequence: TGTGCCTGGAGTCTTTCTGGGGCCAACGTCCTGACTTTC. The rearrangement links TRBV30 to TRBJ2-6; D call uncertain. Germline V lookup: CDR1 GTSNPN, CDR2 SVGIG (reference sequence). The CDR3 sequence is 13 residues long. Deletions cut 2 bases from V and 1 base from J, with 3 bases between. The full variable domain, its missing parts supplied by reference TRBV30 and TRBJ2-6, is SQTIHQWPATLVQPVGSPLSLECTVEGTSNPNLYWYRQAAGRGLQLLFYSVGIGQISSEVPQNLSASRPQDRQFILSSKKLLLSDSGFYLCAWSLSGANVLTFGAGSRLTVL.

The V and J genes are TRBV7-9 and TRBJ2-1; D tentatively fits TRBD1 or TRBD2 (6 bases each). The V end was cut by 5 bases, the J end by 0 bases, with 14 bases between. This CDR3 has 16 residues. Germline CDR1 and CDR2: SEHNR and FQNEAQ (reference sequence). Here the CDR3 reads CASSASDRSSYNEQFF. Here the CDR3 DNA reads TGTGCCAGCAGCGCTAGCGACAGGAGCTCCTACAATGAGCAGTTCTTC.

This clone was detected a few times. This chain joins TRBV2 and TRBJ2-1, with D possibly called TRBD1 or TRBD2 (5 bases each). Trimming pared 4 bases from V and 3 bases from J, leaving 10 bases between. The CDR3 consists of 14 residues. CDR1 and CDR2 (germline): SNHLY, FYNNEI. The CDR3 region has the DNA TGTGCCAGCAGTGGGGACGGAAGCTACAATGAGCAGTTCTTC. Amino acids: CASSGDGSYNEQFF.

This clone has a handful of counts. V gene TRBV7-2 combines with J gene TRBJ2-1, with D uncertain. V lost 2 bases to trimming and J lost 7 bases, with 15 bases between them. Per the germline V gene, CDR1 is SGHTA and CDR2 is FQGNSA. This CDR3 is 15 amino acids long. In nucleotides, the CDR3 is TGTGCCAGCAGCTTACAAGCGAGCCGGATAAATGAGCAGTTCTTC. Translating it yields CASSLQASRINEQFF.

This clone was seen a few times. The V gene is TRBV2, the J gene TRBJ2-2; TRBD2 might be the D (6 bases). The CDR3 totals 14 residues. Germline V gives CDR1 SNHLY, CDR2 FYNNEI. Trimming pared 5 bases from V and 5 bases from J, leaving 12 bases between. As DNA, the CDR3 is TGTGCCAGCAGTTGGGACTCTAGTACCGGGGAGCTGTTTTTT. Its translation is CASSWDSSTGELFF.

The table lists this clone with a few counts. This chain uses TRBV29-1 with TRBJ2-3; maybe TRBD2 (5 bases). The CDR3 extends over 14 amino acids. Between the trimmed V and J ends, which lost 4 bases and 0 bases, there was a span of 11 bases. Germline V gives CDR1 SQVTM, CDR2 ANQGSEA. The CDR3 protein is CSVVPEASTDTQYF. CDR3 sequence (DNA): TGCAGCGTTGTGCCGGAGGCTAGCACAGATACGCAGTATTTT.

A few counts support this clone. The V gene is TRBV29-1, the J gene TRBJ2-7; 7 bases agree with TRBD1. From germline, CDR1 is SQVTM and CDR2 ANQGSEA. V lost 5 bases, J lost 3 bases, and 13 bases stayed unmatched. The CDR3 loop spans 15 amino acids. The CDR3 coding sequence is TGCAGCGTTACCGCTGGGGACAGCGGAATCTACGAGCAGTACTTC. Translating it yields CSVTAGDSGIYEQYF.